The T cell receptor beta chain described here comes from a study of cytomegalovirus exposure and HLA in healthy donors. TCRdb keeps only in-frame clones here, not all; method: immunoSEQ multiplex PCR. The table lists 200,000 to 300,000 clones, about 90% of them singletons. The V gene's germline CDR1 is SGHDT and CDR2 YYEEEE. The CDR3 is made up of 12 amino acids. V shed 4 bases, J shed 4 bases, and the junction held 2 bases outside the gene matches. The gene calls are TRBV5-6 and TRBJ2-7, with 7 bases lining up with TRBD1. Sequencing was carried out using PBMCs. The TCR originated in a man aged 18 to 35 in good health and CMV-seropositive. This chain's CDR3 is CASSLTGYEQYF. In nucleotides, the CDR3 is TGTGCCAGCAGCCTGACAGGGTACGAGCAGTACTTC.